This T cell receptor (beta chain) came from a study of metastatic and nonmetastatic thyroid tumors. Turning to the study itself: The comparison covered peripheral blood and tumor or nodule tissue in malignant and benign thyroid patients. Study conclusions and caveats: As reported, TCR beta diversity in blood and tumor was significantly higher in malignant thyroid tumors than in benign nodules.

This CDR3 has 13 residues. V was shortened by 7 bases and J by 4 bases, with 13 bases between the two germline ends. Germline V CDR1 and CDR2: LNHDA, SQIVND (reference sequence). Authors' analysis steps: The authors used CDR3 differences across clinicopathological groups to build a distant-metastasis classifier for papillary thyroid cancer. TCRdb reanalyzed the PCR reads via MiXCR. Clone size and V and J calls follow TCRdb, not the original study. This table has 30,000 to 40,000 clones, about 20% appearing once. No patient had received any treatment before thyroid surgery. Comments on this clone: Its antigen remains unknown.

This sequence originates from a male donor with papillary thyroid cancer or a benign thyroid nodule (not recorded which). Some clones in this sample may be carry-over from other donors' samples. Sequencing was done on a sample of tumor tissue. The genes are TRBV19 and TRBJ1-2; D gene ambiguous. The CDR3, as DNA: TGTGCCAGTACCATGACTAAGTCCTATGGCTACACCTTC. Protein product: CASTMTKSYGYTF.